This T cell receptor beta chain was captured by sequencing in a study of shared clonotypes between healthy human individuals. TCRdb's copy holds only in-frame clones and misses some; the assay was immunoSEQ multiplex PCR. The sample yields about 510,000 clones, 79% seen once. CDR1 is LNHDA and CDR2 is SQIVND in the germline V gene (reference sequence). This CDR3 spans 14 amino acids. V lost 3 bases and J 5 bases, leaving 11 bases between the germline ends. This rearrangement joins TRBV19 to TRBJ1-5; D remains unclear. This sequence was found in a woman aged 40 to 50 in good health. Some clones in this sample may be carry-over from other donors' samples. Sample: PBMCs. The CDR3 loop reads CASSIRVADQPQHF. The CDR3 DNA follows: TGTGCCAGTAGTATTCGTGTCGCCGATCAGCCCCAGCATTTT.